These T cell receptor beta chains were read from a single sample in a study of blood T cell repertoires in COVID-19. TCRdb keeps only in-frame clones here, not all; method: immunoSEQ multiplex PCR. This sample yields 200,000 to 250,000 clones, of which roughly 90% are seen a single time; around a tenth belongs to the top ten. Sequencing was carried out using PBMCs or T cells enriched from blood (not recorded which). The receptor set was obtained from a man younger than 35 with acute COVID-19. Both conserved end residues are part of each CDR3. Each record gives: J gene, V gene, D gene, clone size, CDR3 DNA, CDR3 protein. D genes are given only for firm matches. Clone size appears in some rows only: once, few, many, or a class for an expanded clone.

TRBJ2-7	TRBV7-2	TRBD1	.	TGTGCCAGCAGCAACCCGGGACAGGGGATTCCCGAGCAGTACTTC	CASSNPGQGIPEQYF
TRBJ1-5	TRBV15	.	once	TGTGCCACCAGCAGAGATCAAGGGGCTACCAATCAGCCCCAGCATTTT	CATSRDQGATNQPQHF
TRBJ1-6	TRBV11-2	.	.	TGTGCCAGCAGCTTAGAGGGAGGGGTCAATTCACCCCTCCACTTT	CASSLEGGVNSPLHF
TRBJ1-5	TRBV7-9	.	.	TGTGCCAGCAGCTCGGGACAAGGCACCCAGCCCCAGCATTTT	CASSSGQGTQPQHF
TRBJ2-2	TRBV5-1	TRBD2	.	TGCGCCAGCAGCTCTAGACTAGCGGGAGGAAGTACCGGGGAGCTGTTTTTT	CASSSRLAGGSTGELFF
TRBJ2-1	TRBV18	.	.	TGTGCCAGCTCACCAGTCTTTGAGCAGTTCTTC	CASSPVFEQFF
TRBJ2-7	TRBV29-1	TRBD1	.	TGCAGCGTTCCCGGGACAGGGGGCTACGAGCAGTACTTC	CSVPGTGGYEQYF
TRBJ1-2	TRBV29-1	.	.	TGCAGCGTTGAGGACAGCCTTGATGGCTACACCTTC	CSVEDSLDGYTF
TRBJ2-4	TRBV28	.	.	TGTGCCAGCAGTCTCGGGACTCCGGGCAACATTCAGTACTTC	CASSLGTPGNIQYF
TRBJ1-1	TRBV19	TRBD1	.	TGTGCCAGTTTCACGCAGGGGGCGGGCACTGAAGCTTTCTTT	CASFTQGAGTEAFF
TRBJ2-3	TRBV5-1	TRBD2	.	TGCGCCAGCAGCTTAACTAGCGGGAGTGCAGATACGCAGTATTTT	CASSLTSGSADTQYF
TRBJ2-1	TRBV20-1	TRBD2	.	TGCAGTGCTCGTGCCCACTCCGGGACTACCACTAGGATGTGGCAGTTCTTC	CSARAHSGTTTRMWQFF
TRBJ1-2	TRBV19	.	.	TGTGCCAGTAGGCCCTTAACTGGGAGTGGGTCTGGCTACACCTTC	CASRPLTGSGSGYTF
TRBJ1-2	TRBV29-1	.	.	TGCAGCGTTGGACCGGGTGGCTACACCTTC	CSVGPGGYTF
TRBJ1-6	TRBV19	TRBD1	.	TGTGCCAGTAGGACAGGGGAGGGGTCACCCCTCCACTTT	CASRTGEGSPLHF
TRBJ2-7	TRBV11-2	TRBD1	.	TGTGCCAGCAGCTTGGCCGGGACAGCCTACGAGCAGTACTTC	CASSLAGTAYEQYF
TRBJ1-1	TRBV7-6	.	.	TGTGCCAGCAGCTTAAGCGAGGGCCGGGGTGAAGCTTTCTTT	CASSLSEGRGEAFF
TRBJ2-5	TRBV2	.	.	TGTGCCAGCAGTGACCCCCGCACCTGGGCGGGGCAAGGAGAGACCCAGTACTTC	CASSDPRTWAGQGETQYF
TRBJ1-2	TRBV6-5	.	.	TGTGCCAGCAGTTACGCCGCAGGGTCCTATGGCTACACCTTC	CASSYAAGSYGYTF
TRBJ2-1	TRBV18	TRBD1	.	TGTGCCAGCTCACCACCGGGACAGGGGTCCTACAATGAGCAGTTCTTC	CASSPPGQGSYNEQFF
TRBJ2-7	TRBV6-5	TRBD2	.	TGTGCCAGCAGGATACTAGCGGGAGGGGCCTACGAGCAGTACTTC	CASRILAGGAYEQYF
TRBJ1-2	TRBV11-2	.	.	TGTGCCAGCAGCTTTTTTAATTTGAGGGATGGCTACACCTTC	CASSFFNLRDGYTF
TRBJ2-3	TRBV7-9	.	.	TGTGCCAGCAGCTCCGATGCGGCGGGCACAGATACGCAGTATTTT	CASSSDAAGTDTQYF
TRBJ2-5	TRBV2	TRBD1	.	TGTGCCAGCACCATAAGACAGGGGGCGCAGGGGACCCAGTACTTC	CASTIRQGAQGTQYF
TRBJ1-2	TRBV12-3/TRBV12-4	.	.	TGTGCCAGCAGTCCGGCGGGCGATGGCTACACCTTC	CASSPAGDGYTF
TRBJ2-5	TRBV28	TRBD2	.	TGTGCCAGCAGTCTCGAGCGGGAGGGGTACCAAGAGACCCAGTACTTC	CASSLEREGYQETQYF
TRBJ2-7	TRBV19	TRBD1	.	TGTGCCAGTAGTATTGGGGGACAGGGTGGTCCCTACGAGCAGTACTTC	CASSIGGQGGPYEQYF
TRBJ2-3	TRBV5-6	.	.	TGTGCCAGCAGCGTTGGCCACACAGATACGCAGTATTTT	CASSVGHTDTQYF
TRBJ2-7	TRBV27	TRBD1	.	TGTGCCAGCACCCAAGGGACAGGGGACCACGAGCAGTACTTC	CASTQGTGDHEQYF
TRBJ2-7	TRBV11-2	TRBD1	many	TGTGCCAGCAGCTTAGAACAGGGGCAAGGCTACGAGCAGTACTTC	CASSLEQGQGYEQYF
TRBJ2-7	TRBV7-2	.	.	TGTGCCAGCAGCGGGGAATGGGGAGACGAGCAGTACTTC	CASSGEWGDEQYF
TRBJ2-1	TRBV27	TRBD2	.	TGTGCCAGCAGCCGGGGCGGGAGGTCTTACAACAATGAGCAGTTCTTC	CASSRGGRSYNNEQFF
TRBJ2-2	TRBV12-3/TRBV12-4	.	few	TGTGCCAGCAGTCGGGACATCGCCGGGGAGCTGTTTTTT	CASSRDIAGELFF
TRBJ2-1	TRBV7-3	TRBD1	.	TGTGCCAGCAGCTTAGACAGGGGCGTCAATGAGCAGTTCTTC	CASSLDRGVNEQFF
TRBJ2-1	TRBV13	.	.	TGTGCCAGCAGCTTAGAGCCCTTAACAGGGAGCAACAATGAGCAGTTCTTC	CASSLEPLTGSNNEQFF
TRBJ2-1	TRBV5-1	TRBD2	once	TGCGCCAGCAGTCCTCCCACTAGCGGGGGATACAATGAGCAGTTCTTC	CASSPPTSGGYNEQFF
TRBJ2-7	TRBV15	.	.	TGTGCCACCAGCCCCCTAGGCTCCGAGCAGTACTTC	CATSPLGSEQYF
TRBJ1-5	TRBV15	.	.	TGTGCCACCAGCAGAGATCAAGAGGCTCAGCCCCAGCATTTT	CATSRDQEAQPQHF
TRBJ2-7	TRBV7-2	TRBD1	.	TGTGCCAGCAGCTTCGGGACAGGGCGAAGGTCGGGGTACGAGCAGTACTTC	CASSFGTGRRSGYEQYF
TRBJ1-1	TRBV30	TRBD1	.	TGTGCCTGGAGTGTATTAGGGGGCTTGAACACTGAAGCTTTCTTT	CAWSVLGGLNTEAFF
TRBJ2-7	TRBV18	.	.	TGTGCCAGCTCACCATCCTCGGGGGTCCCTTCCTACGAGCAGTACTTC	CASSPSSGVPSYEQYF
TRBJ2-3	TRBV5-6	.	.	TGTGCCAGCAGCACCAATCTAGCGCCCACAGATACGCAGTATTTT	CASSTNLAPTDTQYF
TRBJ1-4	TRBV30	.	.	TGTGCCTGGAGTGTTAATGGGGGGTATAATGAAAAACTGTTTTTT	CAWSVNGGYNEKLFF
TRBJ1-6	TRBV3-1/TRBV3-2	.	.	TGTGCCAGCAGCCACGCTAGACCGCAGAGCTCCTATAATTCACCCCTCCACTTT	CASSHARPQSSYNSPLHF
TRBJ2-1	TRBV7-3	TRBD1	.	TGTGCCAGCAGCGAACCGGGACAGGATGAGCAGTTCTTC	CASSEPGQDEQFF
TRBJ2-7	TRBV9	.	.	TGTGCCAGCAGCCAAGCTACAGGGCCCGCCTACGAGCAGTACTTC	CASSQATGPAYEQYF
TRBJ2-7	TRBV13	TRBD2	.	TGTGCCAGCAGCTTAGCAGCGGGGTCTTACGAGCAGTACTTC	CASSLAAGSYEQYF
TRBJ1-1	TRBV6-4	.	once	TGTGCCAGCAGTGACAACCTTGAGGAGCACACTGAAGCTTTCTTT	CASSDNLEEHTEAFF
TRBJ2-5	TRBV5-1	.	.	TGCGCCAGCAGCTTAGGAGGGACCCAAGAGACCCAGTACTTC	CASSLGGTQETQYF
TRBJ2-5	TRBV5-3	.	many	TGTGCCAGAAGCTCGAAACAGCGGACCTGTGAGACCCAGTACTTC	CARSSKQRTCETQYF